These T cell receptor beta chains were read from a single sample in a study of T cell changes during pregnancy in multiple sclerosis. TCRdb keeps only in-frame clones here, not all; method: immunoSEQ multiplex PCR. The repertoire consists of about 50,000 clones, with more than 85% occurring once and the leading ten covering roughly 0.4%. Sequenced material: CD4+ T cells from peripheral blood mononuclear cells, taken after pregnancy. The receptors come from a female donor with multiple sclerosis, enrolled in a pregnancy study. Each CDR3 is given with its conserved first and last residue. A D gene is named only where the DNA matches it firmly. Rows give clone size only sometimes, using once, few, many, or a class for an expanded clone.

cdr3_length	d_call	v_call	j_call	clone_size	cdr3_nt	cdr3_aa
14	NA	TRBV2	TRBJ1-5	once	TGTGCCAGCAGTGAATTGAGGTCCAATCAGCCCCAGCATTTT	CASSELRSNQPQHF
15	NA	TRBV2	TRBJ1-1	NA	TGTGCCAGCACCCAAAGTGAGGGGATAGCGGCTGAAGCTTTCTTT	CASTQSEGIAAEAFF
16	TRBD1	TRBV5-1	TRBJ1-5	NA	TGCGCCAGCAGCCTCGGGGGCAGGGGGCGAGGTCAGCCCCAGCATTTT	CASSLGGRGRGQPQHF
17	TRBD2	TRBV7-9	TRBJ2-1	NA	TGTGCCAGCAGCCTTATGAAGGGGACTAGCGGAACCAATGAGCAGTTCTTC	CASSLMKGTSGTNEQFF
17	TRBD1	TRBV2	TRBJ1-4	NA	TGTGCCAGCAGTGAATTTGCCTGGGGACAGTCAAATGAAAAACTGTTTTTT	CASSEFAWGQSNEKLFF
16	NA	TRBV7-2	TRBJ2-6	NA	TGTGCCAGCAGCTTAGCTCCCGGGACTGGGGCCAACGTCCTGACTTTC	CASSLAPGTGANVLTF
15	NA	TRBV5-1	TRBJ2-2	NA	TGCGCCAGCAGCCCCCTTGGACAGAACACCGGGGAGCTGTTTTTT	CASSPLGQNTGELFF
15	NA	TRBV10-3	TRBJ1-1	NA	TGTGCCATCAGTGAGTCCCAGGGAATGAACACTGAAGCTTTCTTT	CAISESQGMNTEAFF
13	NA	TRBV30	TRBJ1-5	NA	TGTGCCTGGACAGGACAGAACAATCAGCCCCAGCATTTT	CAWTGQNNQPQHF
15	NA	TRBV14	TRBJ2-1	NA	TGTGCCAGCAGCCAAGGGGATGTTTGGGGGGGCGAGCAGTTCTTC	CASSQGDVWGGEQFF
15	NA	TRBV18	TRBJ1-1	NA	TGTGCCAGCTCACCAGGCGGACAGCTAAACACTGAAGCTTTCTTT	CASSPGGQLNTEAFF
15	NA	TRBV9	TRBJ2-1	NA	TGTGCCAGCAGCGTAGGAGACAGAACCTACAATGAGCAGTTCTTC	CASSVGDRTYNEQFF
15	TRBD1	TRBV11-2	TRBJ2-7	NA	TGTGCCAGCAGCATAGGGGGGACAGGAAGCTACGAGCAGTACTTC	CASSIGGTGSYEQYF
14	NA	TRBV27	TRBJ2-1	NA	TGTGCCAGCAGCGCGCCGAGCTCCTACAATGAGCAGTTCTTC	CASSAPSSYNEQFF
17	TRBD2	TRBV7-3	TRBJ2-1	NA	TGTGCCAGCAGCTCATATCCGGGACTAGCGGGAGTCAATGAGCAGTTCTTC	CASSSYPGLAGVNEQFF
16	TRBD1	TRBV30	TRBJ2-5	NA	TGTGCCGGCTCCCCGATGGGGACAGGGGGACAAGAGACCCAGTACTTC	CAGSPMGTGGQETQYF
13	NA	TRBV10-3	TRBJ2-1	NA	TGTGCCATCAGTGAGCCCCCCCGTGATGAGCAGTTCTTC	CAISEPPRDEQFF
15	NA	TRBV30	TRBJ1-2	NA	TGTGCCTGGAGGGGCCAACTCCAAGCAGGCTATGGCTACACCTTC	CAWRGQLQAGYGYTF
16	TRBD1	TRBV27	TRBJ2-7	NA	TGTGCCAGCAGCCCTGGGGTCGGGACAGGGGAGGACGAGCAGTACTTC	CASSPGVGTGEDEQYF
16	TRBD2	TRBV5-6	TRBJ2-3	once	TGTGCCAGCAGCTTGGTAGGACTAGCGGGCACAGATACGCAGTATTTT	CASSLVGLAGTDTQYF
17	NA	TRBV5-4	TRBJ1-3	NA	TGTGCCAGCAGGGACAGCAGGTTTGCCGACTCTGGAAACACCATATATTTT	CASRDSRFADSGNTIYF
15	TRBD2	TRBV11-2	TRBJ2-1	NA	TGTGCCAGCAGCACCGGGACTAGCGATCGAAATGAGCAGTTCTTC	CASSTGTSDRNEQFF
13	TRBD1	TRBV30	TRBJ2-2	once	TGTGCCAGAGGACAGGGGAACACCGGGGAGCTGTTTTTT	CARGQGNTGELFF
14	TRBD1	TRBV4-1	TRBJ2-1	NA	TGCGCCAGCAGCCAACCCGGACAGGGCAATGAGCAGTTCTTC	CASSQPGQGNEQFF
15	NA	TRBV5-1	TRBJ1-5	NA	TGCGCCAGCAGCCCGTCGGGGGGCGCGGATCAGCCCCAGCATTTT	CASSPSGGADQPQHF
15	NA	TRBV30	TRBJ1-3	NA	TGTGCCTGGAGTGTGATGGGGGCGCCTGGAAACACCATATATTTT	CAWSVMGAPGNTIYF
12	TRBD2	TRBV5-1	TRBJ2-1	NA	TGCGCCAGCAGCTCACTAGCGAATGAGCAGTTCTTC	CASSSLANEQFF
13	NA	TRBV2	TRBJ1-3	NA	TGTGCCAGCACCCACCCAGACAGAAACACCATATATTTT	CASTHPDRNTIYF
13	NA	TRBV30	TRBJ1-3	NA	TGTGCCTGGAGTCAGATGTGGGGAAACACCATATATTTT	CAWSQMWGNTIYF
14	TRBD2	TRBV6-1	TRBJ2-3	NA	TGTGCCAGCGGATTAAGCGGGAACACAGATACGCAGTATTTT	CASGLSGNTDTQYF
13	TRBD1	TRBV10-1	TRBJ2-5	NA	TGCGCCAGCAGCAGGGGGCGAAGGGAGACCCAGTACTTC	CASSRGRRETQYF
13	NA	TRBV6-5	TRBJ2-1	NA	TGTGCCAGCAGTCGTACTCCCTACAATGAGCAGTTCTTC	CASSRTPYNEQFF
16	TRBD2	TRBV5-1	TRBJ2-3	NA	TGCGCCAGCAGCTTCATTTCAAGCGGGGGCACAGATACGCAGTATTTT	CASSFISSGGTDTQYF
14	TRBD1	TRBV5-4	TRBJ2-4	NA	TGTGCCAGCAGCTCCTGGGACAGGGCAAACATTCAGTACTTC	CASSSWDRANIQYF
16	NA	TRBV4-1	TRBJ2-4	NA	TGCGCCAGCAGCCAAGGCCCGCGGGGAGCCAAAAACATTCAGTACTTC	CASSQGPRGAKNIQYF
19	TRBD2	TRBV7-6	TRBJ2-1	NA	TGTGCCAGCAGCTTAGAGGCAGGACTAGCGGGAGGAACCTACAATGAGCAGTTCTTC	CASSLEAGLAGGTYNEQFF
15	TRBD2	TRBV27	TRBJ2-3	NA	TGTGCCAGCAGAAATAGCGGGGCCAGCCCAGATACGCAGTATTTT	CASRNSGASPDTQYF
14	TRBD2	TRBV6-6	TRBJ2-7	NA	TGTGCCAGCAGTCGGGGGGACTCCTCCTACGAGCAGTACTTC	CASSRGDSSYEQYF
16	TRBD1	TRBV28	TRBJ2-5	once	TGTGCCAGCAGGACAGACAGGGCGAGGTCCCAAGAGACCCAGTACTTC	CASRTDRARSQETQYF
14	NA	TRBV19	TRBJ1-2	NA	TGTGCCAGTAGTATATACACAGGGAAGAGTGGCTACACCTTC	CASSIYTGKSGYTF
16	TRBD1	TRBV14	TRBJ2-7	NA	TGTGCCAGCAGCCAAGAAAGGGGGCACTTAGTATTCGAGCAGTACTTC	CASSQERGHLVFEQYF
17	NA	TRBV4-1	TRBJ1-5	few	TGCGCCAGCAGCCAAGAATTCGGCAGGTCTGGCAATCAGCCCCAGCATTTT	CASSQEFGRSGNQPQHF
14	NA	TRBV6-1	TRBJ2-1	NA	TGTGCCAGCAGCAGGGGCGGAACCTACAATGAGCAGTTCTTC	CASSRGGTYNEQFF
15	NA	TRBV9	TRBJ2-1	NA	TGTGCCAGCAGCGGCCAAGTGGGGAGTAGGAATGAGCAGTTCTTC	CASSGQVGSRNEQFF
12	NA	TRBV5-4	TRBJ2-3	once	TGTGCCAGCAGCTTTCGAGAAGATACGCAGTATTTT	CASSFREDTQYF
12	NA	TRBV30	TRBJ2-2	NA	TGTGCCTGGAGGACAGCGACCGGGGAGCTGTTTTTT	CAWRTATGELFF
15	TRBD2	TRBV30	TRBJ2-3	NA	TGTGCCTGGAGTGCCTCCCTAGCGGGCACAGATACGCAGTATTTT	CAWSASLAGTDTQYF
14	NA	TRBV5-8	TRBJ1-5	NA	TGTGCCAGCAGCCTAAGACGTGGAGGTCAGCCCCAGCATTTT	CASSLRRGGQPQHF
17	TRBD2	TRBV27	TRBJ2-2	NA	TGTGCCAGCAGTTCCGTTAGACTAGCGGGATACACCGGGGAGCTGTTTTTT	CASSSVRLAGYTGELFF
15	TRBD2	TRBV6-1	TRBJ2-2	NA	TGTGCCAGCAGTCCGGGACTAGCGGGACGCGGGGAGCTGTTTTTT	CASSPGLAGRGELFF
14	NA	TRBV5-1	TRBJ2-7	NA	TGCGCCAGCAGCTTTGGGCCAATGGGCTACGAGCAGTACTTC	CASSFGPMGYEQYF
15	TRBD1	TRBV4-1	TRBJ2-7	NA	TGCGCCAGCAGCCAGGCCGGGACAGGGGACTACGAGCAGTACTTC	CASSQAGTGDYEQYF
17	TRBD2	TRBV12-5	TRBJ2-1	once	TGTGCTAGTGGTTTGCTCGGGACTAGCGGGAGGCCCTCGGGGCAGTTCTTC	CASGLLGTSGRPSGQFF
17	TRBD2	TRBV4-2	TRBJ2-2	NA	TGTGCCAGCAGCCAAGACGGGAGCGGGAGTAACACCGGGGAGCTGTTTTTT	CASSQDGSGSNTGELFF
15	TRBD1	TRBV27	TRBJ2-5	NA	TGTGCCAGCAGTTTACGACAGGGTGGTTTAGAGACCCAGTACTTC	CASSLRQGGLETQYF